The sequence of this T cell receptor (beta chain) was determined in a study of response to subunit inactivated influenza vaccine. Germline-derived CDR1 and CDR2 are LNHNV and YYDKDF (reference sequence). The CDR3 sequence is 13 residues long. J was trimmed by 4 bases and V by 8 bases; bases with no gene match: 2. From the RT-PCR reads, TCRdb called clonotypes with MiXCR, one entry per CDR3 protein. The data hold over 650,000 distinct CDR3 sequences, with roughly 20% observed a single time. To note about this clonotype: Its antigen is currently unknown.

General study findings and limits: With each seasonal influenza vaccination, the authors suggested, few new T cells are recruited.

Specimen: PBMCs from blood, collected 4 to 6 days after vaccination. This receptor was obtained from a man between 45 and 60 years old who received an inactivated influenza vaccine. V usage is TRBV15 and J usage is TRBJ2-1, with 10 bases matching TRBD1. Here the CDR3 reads CATLGQGYNEQFF. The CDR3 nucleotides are TGTGCCACCCTGGGACAGGGGTACAATGAGCAGTTCTTC.